This is a list of T cell receptor beta chains from one sample in a study of CD8 T cells in ankylosing spondylitis. From the 5' RACE reads, TCRdb called clonotypes with MiXCR, one entry per CDR3 protein. In the table there are 700,000 or so distinct CDR3 sequences, under 20% of which are singletons. Sequenced sample: blood, either unsorted or a sorted T cell fraction (not recorded which). The receptors stem from a male donor with ankylosing spondylitis. Both conserved end residues are part of each CDR3. Fields, in order: clone size, J gene, D gene, V gene, CDR3 DNA, CDR3 protein. A D gene is named only where the DNA matches it firmly. Not every row has a clone size; where given, it reads once, few, many or a size class.

>many|TRBJ1-2|NA|TRBV12-3/TRBV12-4
TGTGCCAGCAGTTTAGTACAGAACTATGGCTACACCTTC
CASSLVQNYGYTF
>NA|TRBJ2-3|TRBD2|TRBV20-1
TGCAGTGCTGGGGACTACCGCCTTACAGATACGCAGTATTTT
CSAGDYRLTDTQYF
>NA|TRBJ2-5|NA|TRBV2
TGTGCCAGCAGCTTTTTTGCGGTCATTCAAGAGACCCAGTACTTC
CASSFFAVIQETQYF
>few|TRBJ2-3|TRBD2|TRBV7-6
TGTGCCAGCAGCTTCTGGACCAGCGGGGGCGTCACAGATACGCAGTATTTT
CASSFWTSGGVTDTQYF
>NA|TRBJ2-1|NA|TRBV27
TGTGCCAGCAGGGGCGGGGCGGGGCAGTTCTTC
CASRGGAGQFF
>NA|TRBJ2-5|TRBD2|TRBV7-8
TGTGCCAGCAGCTTGCCAACACTAGCGGGACAAGAGACCCAGTACTTC
CASSLPTLAGQETQYF
>few|TRBJ1-2|TRBD1|TRBV28
TGTGCCAGCAGTTCCACCGACAGGGACAGGGGTGGCTACACCTTC
CASSSTDRDRGGYTF
>NA|TRBJ1-3|TRBD1|TRBV5-5
TGTGCCAGCAGCGCCACAGATAGGACAGGATTATATTTT
CASSATDRTGLYF
>NA|TRBJ1-4|NA|TRBV19
TGTGCCAGTAGTATTTGGAGGGAGGCTAATGAAAAACTGTTTTTT
CASSIWREANEKLFF
>NA|TRBJ2-1|NA|TRBV5-6
TGTGCCAGCGTGGTTGACAATGAGCAGTTCTTC
CASVVDNEQFF
>few|TRBJ2-3|NA|TRBV5-1
TGCGCCAGCAGCTTGGTATGGGGTACAGATACGCAGTATTTT
CASSLVWGTDTQYF
>NA|TRBJ2-5|NA|TRBV19
TGTGCCAGTAGTATCGGGGAGACGGCGGCTTTCGAGACCCAGTACTTC
CASSIGETAAFETQYF
>NA|TRBJ2-2|NA|TRBV11-2
TGTGCCAGCAGCTTAGGAGTTACGATAGGGAGGGAGCTGTTTTTT
CASSLGVTIGRELFF
>NA|TRBJ2-3|NA|TRBV28
TGTGCCAGCAGCCCGGGACATTTGGCCGATACGCAGTATTTT
CASSPGHLADTQYF
>NA|TRBJ2-7|TRBD2|TRBV20-1
TGCAGTGCTAGAGGTGGCGGGGGGGCCTTCTACGAGCAGTACTTC
CSARGGGGAFYEQYF
>few|TRBJ2-7|NA|TRBV6-1
TGTGCCAGCAGTCAGGGGGGAAGGTACGAGCAGTACTTC
CASSQGGRYEQYF
>NA|TRBJ2-4|NA|TRBV28
TGTGCCAGCAGTTTACAAAACCTCGGAACGGGCCCCTTCTTC
CASSLQNLGTGPFF
>NA|TRBJ1-2|NA|TRBV12-3/TRBV12-4
TGTGCCAGCAGGATCACCGGGACCGGAGGCTACACCTTC
CASRITGTGGYTF
>many|TRBJ2-3|TRBD2|TRBV4-2
TGTGCCAGCAGCCATGACGGCGGGGGGGCCGGGGCAGATACGCAGTATTTT
CASSHDGGGAGADTQYF
>many|TRBJ2-7|TRBD2|TRBV7-2
TGTGCCAGCAGCTTAGGGATTAGCGGGGCTTCCTACGAGCAGTACTTC
CASSLGISGASYEQYF
>few|TRBJ1-1|NA|TRBV18
TGTGCCAGCTCACCTCCCAGTGACGGACATGAAGCTTTCTTT
CASSPPSDGHEAFF
>NA|TRBJ1-1|NA|TRBV7-2
TGTGCCAGCAGTACTGGATACAGATTGAACACTGAAGCTTTCTTT
CASSTGYRLNTEAFF
>NA|TRBJ1-2|NA|TRBV6-5
TGTGCCAGCAACGGAGGGTTTGGCTACACCTTC
CASNGGFGYTF
>few|TRBJ2-7|NA|TRBV4-2
TGTGCCAGCAGCGAAAGGGCAGAGTCCTACGAGCAGTACTTC
CASSERAESYEQYF
>NA|TRBJ2-3|NA|TRBV28
TGTGCCAGCAGTTTGGTGGCGCGGACAGATACGCAGTATTTT
CASSLVARTDTQYF
>NA|TRBJ2-2|TRBD2|TRBV5-6
TGTGCCAGCAGAAGACTAGCGGAGAACACCGGGGAGCTGTTTTTT
CASRRLAENTGELFF
>NA|TRBJ2-5|TRBD2|TRBV4-3
TGCGCCAGCAGCCAAGATAGCATACTAGCGGGTAACCCCCAAGAGACCCAGTACTTC
CASSQDSILAGNPQETQYF
>few|TRBJ2-7|NA|TRBV12-3/TRBV12-4
TGTGCCAGCAGCACCGGACCGTCCGACTACGAGCAGTACTTC
CASSTGPSDYEQYF
>NA|TRBJ1-2|NA|TRBV9
TGTGCCAGCAGCGTAGGAAGATTCTATGGCTACACCTTC
CASSVGRFYGYTF
>NA|TRBJ2-7|NA|TRBV5-1
TGCGCCAGCAGCTTGGAGGGCGGGCAGGTAGCCTACGAGCAGTACTTC
CASSLEGGQVAYEQYF
>many|TRBJ2-3|TRBD2|TRBV7-9
TGTGCCAGCAGCTTCGGACTAGCGGCGACAGATACGCAGTATTTT
CASSFGLAATDTQYF
>few|TRBJ2-1|TRBD1|TRBV5-1
TGCGCCAGCAGGCCCACAGGGGGCGTCGATGAGCAGTTCTTC
CASRPTGGVDEQFF
>few|TRBJ2-7|NA|TRBV6-6
TGTGCCAGCAGTTACGCATGGGACTACGAGCAGTACTTC
CASSYAWDYEQYF
>NA|TRBJ1-2|TRBD1|TRBV19
TGTGCCAGTAGCCTTGGAGACAGGGAAGTCTATGGCTACACCTTC
CASSLGDREVYGYTF
>NA|TRBJ2-7|TRBD1|TRBV7-6
TGTGCCAGCAGCCGCCGGGACAGCTCCTCTACCTACGAGCAGTACTTC
CASSRRDSSSTYEQYF
>NA|TRBJ2-4|NA|TRBV6-1
TGTGCCAGCAGAACACCAGGGGTAGCCAAAAACATTCAGTACTTC
CASRTPGVAKNIQYF
>few|TRBJ1-5|NA|TRBV19
TGTGCCAGTAGTATCGGTCAAAGGGAGAGCAATCAGCCCCAGCATTTT
CASSIGQRESNQPQHF
>NA|TRBJ2-7|TRBD2|TRBV29-1
TGCAGCGCCCGACTAGCGGGAGAGCAGTACTTC
CSARLAGEQYF
>NA|TRBJ1-1|NA|TRBV15
TGTGCCACCAGCGGGCAGGGGAAAGGGAGCACTGAAGCTTTCTTT
CATSGQGKGSTEAFF
>NA|TRBJ1-1|TRBD1|TRBV7-9
TGTGCCAGCAGCAAAGGGCAGGGGGGCACTGAAGCTTTCTTT
CASSKGQGGTEAFF
>NA|TRBJ2-5|NA|TRBV12-3/TRBV12-4
TGTGCCAGCAGTTTACAGATGTCCGGAGAGACCCAGTACTTC
CASSLQMSGETQYF
>few|TRBJ2-2|NA|TRBV12-3/TRBV12-4
TGTGCCAGCAGTTCAGGGACGGCGCCGAACACCGGGGAGCTGTTTTTT
CASSSGTAPNTGELFF
>NA|TRBJ2-7|NA|TRBV20-1
TGCAGTGCAATTCCTAGGACACCTCTCTCCTACGAGCAGTACTTC
CSAIPRTPLSYEQYF
>few|TRBJ1-1|NA|TRBV6-5
TGTGCCAGCAGTTACTCGCGGCAGGGGCACACTGAAGCTTTCTTT
CASSYSRQGHTEAFF
>NA|TRBJ2-5|TRBD2|TRBV3-1
TGTGCCAGCAGCGGGGGACTAGCGGGGCCCCGCGGGACCCAGTACTTC
CASSGGLAGPRGTQYF
>NA|TRBJ2-7|TRBD2|TRBV20-1
TGCAGTGCTAGACTGGGGGGAGGGCCCCTGTTCGAGCAGTACTTC
CSARLGGGPLFEQYF
>few|TRBJ1-6|TRBD1|TRBV5-6
TGTGCCAGCAGCTTGGAGACAGGGGTGAGGTCACCCCTCCACTTT
CASSLETGVRSPLHF
>few|TRBJ1-2|NA|TRBV27
TGTGCCAGCAGTTTATCGCAGTCCCCTAACTATGGCTACACCTTC
CASSLSQSPNYGYTF
>NA|TRBJ2-3|NA|TRBV10-3
TGTGCCATCAGGCAGGACACAAGCACAGATACGCAGTATTTT
CAIRQDTSTDTQYF
>NA|TRBJ1-1|NA|TRBV12-3/TRBV12-4
TGTGCCAGCAGTTTCCAGGGGTCTATGAACACTGAAGCTTTCTTT
CASSFQGSMNTEAFF
>many|TRBJ2-3|NA|TRBV20-1
TGCAGTGCTCGGGGGCGCACAGATACGCAGTATTTT
CSARGRTDTQYF
>NA|TRBJ2-5|NA|TRBV12-3/TRBV12-4
TGTGCCAGCAGGGGTGGCGGCTACCAAGAGACCCAGTACTTC
CASRGGGYQETQYF
>few|TRBJ2-3|TRBD2|TRBV12-3/TRBV12-4
TGTGCCAGCAGAAGACTAGCGGGGGGGCCGGCAGATACGCAGTATTTT
CASRRLAGGPADTQYF
>NA|TRBJ2-5|NA|TRBV3-1
TGTGCCAGCAGCCAAGTCGAAGCGACCCAGTACTTC
CASSQVEATQYF